These 30 T cell receptor beta chains originate from one sample sequenced in a study of immune heterogeneity within non-small cell lung tumors. For each sample, template was 600 ng of bulk tumor genomic DNA. During surgery, each primary tumor gave multiple biopsies spaced as far apart as possible. Each patient presented with untreated, newly diagnosed non-small cell lung cancer and received curative surgery. TCR beta CDR3 was amplified by multiplex PCR using 32 V and 13 J primers. TCRdb re-called the multiplex PCR reads through MiXCR, storing one row per CDR3 protein. The sample has roughly 13,000 distinct CDR3 sequences, 20% to 25% seen once. Sequencing input: lung tumor tissue. The receptor set was obtained from a man aged 50-59 years with non-small cell lung cancer.

The rearrangement links TRBV12-3 or TRBV12-4 to TRBJ1-6; D unclear. Trimming removed 6 bases from V and 19 bases from J, with 22 bases in between. The CDR3 runs to 13 residues. The CDR3 is CASRYSDSSPVHF. The DNA of the CDR3 is TGTGCCAGCAGATACTCGGATTCTTCACCCGTGCACTTT.

This clonotype was found many times. The genes are TRBV7-8 and TRBJ1-1, with unresolved D. Germline CDR1 and CDR2: SGHVS and FQNEAQ. CDR3 size: 14 residues. V was cut by 2 bases and J by 0 bases, with 7 bases left in between. This CDR3 is CASSLQALNTEAFF. CDR3 DNA sequence: TGTGCCAGCAGCTTACAAGCGCTGAACACTGAAGCTTTCTTT.

J is TRBJ1-2 and V is TRBV10-3, with TRBD1 as a possible D gene (6 bases). Germline-derived CDR1 and CDR2 are ENHRY and SYGVKD. V gave up 7 bases and J gave up 8 bases, with 23 bases separating them. The CDR3 has 15 amino acids. The CDR3 nucleotides read TGTGCCATCAACCCGGACAGCTACCCGGCGGGGGGCTACACCTTC. It yields the protein CAINPDSYPAGGYTF.

Turning to this clonotype: Being one base from a much bigger clone, this may be a read error. The chain joins TRBV4-1 to TRBJ2-5, with D perhaps TRBD1 or TRBD2 (5 bases each). CDR3 length: 16 residues. Germline-derived CDR1 and CDR2 are MGHRA and YSYEKL. Written as DNA, the CDR3 is TGCACCAGCAGCTTTCTTGGGGACGGGAAACAAGAGGCCCAGTACTTC. Residues: CTSSFLGDGKQEAQYF.

This clonotype was counted many times. The V and J genes are TRBV5-5 and TRBJ1-1, with D hard to call. The CDR3 is 16 amino acids. Germline V lookup: CDR1 SGHKS, CDR2 YYEKEE (reference sequence). Trimming removed 0 bases at V and 0 bases at J, with 12 bases between. The CDR3 spells CASSLDGGRMNTEAFF. In nucleotides, the CDR3 is TGTGCCAGCAGCTTGGACGGAGGTCGGATGAACACTGAAGCTTTCTTT.

The CDR3 loop reads CASSLSSRGGDTQYF. The CDR3 nucleotides read TGTGCCAGCAGTTTATCGTCTCGGGGCGGGGATACGCAGTATTTT. J is TRBJ2-3 and V is TRBV27; either TRBD1 or TRBD2 may fit D (5 bases each). CDR1 and CDR2 (germline): MNHEY, SMNVEV (reference sequence). The CDR3 spans 15 residues. Trimming removed 0 bases from V and 6 bases from J, with 13 bases in between.

By share, this clonotype ranks as medium-sized (0.01 to 0.1%). The genes are TRBV12-5 and TRBJ2-7; D is perhaps TRBD1 (6 bases). The V end was cut by 8 bases, the J end by 2 bases, with 13 bases between. This CDR3 comprises 13 residues. Germline V gives CDR1 LGHNT, CDR2 FRNRAP. Here the CDR3 DNA reads TGTGCTAGTTCCCGGGACACAACCTACGAGCAGTACTTC. It specifies CASSRDTTYEQYF. The variable domain in full, with the rest retrieved from reference TRBV12-5 and TRBJ2-7, is DARVTQTPRHKVTEMGQEVTMRCQPILGHNTVFWYRQTMMQGLELLAYFRNRAPLDDSGMPKDRFSAEMPDATLATLKIQPSEPRDSAVYFCASSRDTTYEQYFGPGTRLTVT.

The table lists this clonotype with many counts. V is TRBV6-4 and J is TRBJ2-6; D gene uncertain. The CDR3 covers 14 residues. V was pared by 7 bases and J by 2 bases, with 9 bases between. From germline, CDR1 is MRHNA and CDR2 SNTAGT. CDR3 nucleotides: TGTGCCAGCATGCCGTTTGCTGGGGCCAACGTCCTGACTTTC. This encodes CASMPFAGANVLTF.

Turning to this clonotype: A much larger clone lies one base from this, so it may be a read error. V gene TRBV19 combines with J gene TRBJ1-1; D remains ambiguous. The CDR3 runs 15 residues. Trimming pared 3 bases from V and 4 bases from J, leaving 15 bases between. Per the germline V gene, CDR1 is LNHDA and CDR2 is SQIVND (reference sequence). Here the CDR3 reads CASSIGVVGSTEAFF. The CDR3, as DNA: TGTGCCAGTAGTATTGGGGTGGTAGGGAGCACTGAAGCTTTCTTT.

This clonotype has at least ten counts. The chain employs TRBV30 and TRBJ1-3; TRBD1 matches 7 bases. This CDR3 has 12 amino acids. CDR1 and CDR2 (germline): GTSNPN, SVGIG (reference sequence). CDR3 sequence: CACRGDLNTIYF. The DNA of the CDR3 is TGTGCTTGCAGGGGGGATTTGAACACCATATATTTT.

The sample holds many counts of this clonotype. The chain employs TRBV7-2 and TRBJ2-3; unclear D gene. V lost 5 bases, J lost 0 bases, and 9 bases lay in between. Germline CDR1 reads SGHTA; CDR2 reads FQGNSA. CDR3 size: 14 residues. The CDR3 bases are TGTGCCAGCAGCCCCCCCGGAAGCACAGATACGCAGTATTTT. It yields the protein CASSPPGSTDTQYF.

As for this clonotype: The CDR3 ends on some other residue instead of the conserved phenylalanine or tryptophan, so this is likely a read error. The limits of the CDR3 on the DNA are not certain, so only TCRdb's listed CDR3 is given. This chain connects TRBV29-1 to TRBJ2-2. CDR1 is SQVTM, CDR2 ANQGSEA, per germline. The CDR3 sequence runs 15 residues, both termini included. The CDR3 here is CSAQSARVGTGELFS.

This clonotype was seen at least ten times. The V and J genes are TRBV5-1 and TRBJ1-2; D is ambiguous. Trimming stripped 5 bases from V and 2 bases from J, with 10 bases between. Germline CDR1 is SGHRS and CDR2 is YFSETQ. This CDR3 is 13 amino acids long. The CDR3 reads CASSLSGNYGYTF. The CDR3 bases are TGCGCCAGCAGTTTGTCAGGAAACTATGGCTACACCTTC.

This clonotype was observed a handful of times. The chain couples TRBV3-1 to TRBJ2-3; maybe TRBD2 (6 bases). V lost 4 bases to trimming and J lost 3 bases, with 26 bases between them. Germline CDR1 LGHDT, CDR2 YNNKEL (reference sequence). The length of the CDR3 is 19 residues. CDR3 DNA sequence: TGTGCCAGCAGCCCCCTTGGGTCCTTCCGGTTAGGGAGGACAGATACGCAGTATTTT. The encoded protein is CASSPLGSFRLGRTDTQYF.

By share, this clonotype counts as medium-sized. The chain has TRBV30 and TRBJ1-2; weak D call: TRBD1 (5 bases). V was cut by 0 bases and J by 7 bases, with 9 bases left in between. Germline V gives CDR1 GTSNPN, CDR2 SVGIG (reference sequence). The CDR3 is made up of 12 amino acids. CDR3 sequence (DNA): TGTGCCTGGAGTGTACGGGGGGTTGGCTACACCTTC. Protein sequence: CAWSVRGVGYTF.

This clonotype was counted at least ten times. This chain uses TRBV20-1 with TRBJ2-5; 8 bases agree with TRBD2. Trimming cost V 3 bases and J 6 bases; bases outside gene matches: 12. The germline CDR1 and CDR2 sequences are DFQATT and SNEGSKA (reference sequence). CDR3 length equals 15 residues. The CDR3 here is CSASYGGASFKTQYF. The CDR3 coding sequence is TGCAGTGCTAGCTACGGGGGGGCAAGTTTTAAGACCCAGTACTTC.

Of note for this clonotype: A much larger clone sits a single nucleotide away, making a read error possible. This rearrangement joins TRBV6-1 to TRBJ1-1; D gene ambiguous. Per germline, CDR1 MNHNS and CDR2 SASEGT. The CDR3 length is 14 residues. V lost 6 bases and J 3 bases, leaving 14 bases between the germline ends. The CDR3 spells CASRKDRSDTEAFF. The CDR3 nucleotides are TGTGCCAGCAGGAAGGACCGTAGTGACACTGAAGCTTTCTTT.

This clonotype was detected many times. The chain links TRBV15 to TRBJ2-1; 8 nucleotides line up with TRBD2. CDR1 and CDR2 from the germline V gene are LNHNV and YYDKDF (reference sequence). V shed 5 bases, J shed 5 bases, and the junction held 8 bases outside the gene matches. The CDR3 is 15 residues long. CDR3 in amino acids: CATSAGREGHNEQFF. Here the CDR3 DNA reads TGTGCCACCAGCGCCGGCCGGGAGGGCCACAATGAGCAGTTCTTC.

This clonotype was seen at least ten times. V is TRBV29-1 and J is TRBJ2-1; D is undetermined. Trimming left V 0 bases short and J 8 bases short, with 8 bases between. The CDR3 contains 12 residues. CDR1 is SQVTM and CDR2 is ANQGSEA in the germline V gene. The CDR3 spells CSVEDVRDEQFF. The CDR3, as DNA: TGCAGCGTTGAAGATGTACGGGATGAGCAGTTCTTC.

Turning to this clonotype: Being one base from a much bigger clone, this may be a read error. V usage is TRBV20-1 and J usage is TRBJ1-4, with D possibly being TRBD1 (5 bases). CDR3 size: 15 residues. From germline, CDR1 is DFQATT and CDR2 SNEGSKA (reference sequence). Trimming shortened V by 7 bases and J by 5 bases, and 20 bases separated the two germline ends. The CDR3 region is CSGRSQGVGNEKLFF. The CDR3 bases are TGCAGTGGTCGAAGTCAGGGCGTGGGGAATGAAAAACTGTTTTTT.

This clonotype was seen a few times. This chain connects TRBV2 to TRBJ2-5; D may be TRBD1 (6 bases). V lost 5 bases and J lost 5, with 15 bases in between. The length of the CDR3 is 14 residues. Germline values: CDR1 SNHLY, CDR2 FYNNEI. Written as DNA, the CDR3 is TGTGCCAGCAGTACACAGGGTTCGGCGGAGACCCAGTACTTC. It specifies CASSTQGSAETQYF.

Many counts were recorded for this clonotype. V and J are TRBV10-3 and TRBJ1-4, with D perhaps matching TRBD1 (6 bases). Looked up from germline, CDR1 is ENHRY and CDR2 is SYGVKD. The germline V and J ends were trimmed by 2 bases and 3 bases, with 16 bases remaining between them. The CDR3 contains 17 residues. CDR3 in DNA: TGTGCCATCAGTGAGGAGGGGGTAATGCGTGCTAATGAAAAACTGTTTTTT. It yields the protein CAISEEGVMRANEKLFF.

The table lists this clonotype with a few counts. V usage is TRBV28 and J usage is TRBJ2-1, with 8 bases matching TRBD2. The CDR3 totals 14 residues. The ends lost 7 bases at V and 4 bases at J; junction bases unmatched: 6. Germline V lookup: CDR1 MDHEN, CDR2 SYDVKM. The CDR3 bases are TGTGCCAGCACTTTTTTAGCGGGGTACAATGAGCAGTTCTTC. Amino acid sequence: CASTFLAGYNEQFF.

The sample holds a few counts of this clonotype. The chain has TRBV10-1 and TRBJ2-3, with 9 bases fitting TRBD1. The CDR3 sequence is 16 residues long. Germline V gene lookup returns CDR1 WNHNN and CDR2 SYGVQD (reference sequence). The trim removed 0 bases at V and 3 bases at J, leaving 4 bases unmatched. The CDR3 DNA follows: TGCGCCAGCAGTGAGTCCCGGGACAGGGAGACAGATACGCAGTATTTT. Translating it yields CASSESRDRETDTQYF.

Of note for this clonotype: This may be a read error: a much more frequent sequence differs by one nucleotide. The chain is built from TRBV18 and TRBJ1-5; D is unresolved. CDR3 length: 16 residues. The V gene's germline CDR1 is KGHSH and CDR2 LQKENI. V lost 1 base and J 2 bases, leaving 12 bases between the germline ends. CDR3 residues: CASSPRAVEGNQPQHF. CDR3 nucleotides: TGTGCCAGCTCACCACGGGCAGTGGAGGGCAATCAGCCCCAGCATTTT.

This clonotype was detected ten times or more. The rearrangement links TRBV6-1 to TRBJ2-1; 9 nucleotides agree with TRBD1. J gave up 0 bases and V 6 bases, and 6 bases lay outside the gene matches. Germline V gene lookup returns CDR1 MNHNS and CDR2 SASEGT. The CDR3 runs 16 residues. The CDR3 region has the DNA TGTGCCAGCAGACCGGGGACAGGGAGCTCCTACAATGAGCAGTTCTTC. Translated, it gives CASRPGTGSSYNEQFF.

The chain couples TRBV15 to TRBJ2-3, with TRBD1 as a possible D gene (6 bases). Germline V lookup: CDR1 LNHNV, CDR2 YYDKDF (reference sequence). The V end was cut by 2 bases, the J end by 6 bases, with 9 bases between. The CDR3 spans 13 residues. The CDR3 DNA is TGTGCCACCAGCAGAAGACAGGAGGATACGCAGTATTTT. It is translated as CATSRRQEDTQYF. Looking up the rest from reference TRBV15 and TRBJ2-3 gives the full variable domain: DAMVIQNPRYQVTQFGKPVTLSCSQTLNHNVMYWYQQKSSQAPKLLFHYYDKDFNNEADTPDNFQSRRPNTSFCFLDIRSPGLGDTAMYLCATSRRQEDTQYFGPGTRLTVL.

This clonotype was recorded at least ten times. The chain joins TRBV5-1 to TRBJ2-1; TRBD2 agrees at 8 bases. This CDR3 is built from 15 residues. Trimming cost V 3 bases and J 8 bases; bases outside gene matches: 10. The V gene's germline CDR1 is SGHRS and CDR2 YFSETQ. The CDR3 nucleotides read TGCGCCAGCAGCTGTCCAGCGGGGGTGTGCGATGAGCAGTTCTTC. Encoded protein: CASSCPAGVCDEQFF.

This clonotype was found many times. The chain is built from TRBV7-8 and TRBJ1-3; no reliable D call. Germline V lookup: CDR1 SGHVS, CDR2 FQNEAQ. The CDR3 sequence is 15 residues long. Trimming cost V 3 bases and J 0 bases, with 9 bases left between them. The CDR3 DNA reads as TGTGCCAGCAGCTTGAAGTGGGACTCTGGAAACACCATATATTTT. Its protein is CASSLKWDSGNTIYF.

Ten or more counts support this clonotype. The chain employs TRBV9 and TRBJ2-2, with 7 bases matching TRBD2. After removal of 5 bases from V and 4 bases from J, the junction contained 5 bases not matched to a gene. Looked up from germline, CDR1 is SGDLS and CDR2 is YYNGEE. This CDR3 contains 14 residues. Here the CDR3 DNA reads TGTGCCAGCAGTGGGGGGGGAGTCACCGGGGAGCTGTTTTTT. Its translation is CASSGGGVTGELFF.